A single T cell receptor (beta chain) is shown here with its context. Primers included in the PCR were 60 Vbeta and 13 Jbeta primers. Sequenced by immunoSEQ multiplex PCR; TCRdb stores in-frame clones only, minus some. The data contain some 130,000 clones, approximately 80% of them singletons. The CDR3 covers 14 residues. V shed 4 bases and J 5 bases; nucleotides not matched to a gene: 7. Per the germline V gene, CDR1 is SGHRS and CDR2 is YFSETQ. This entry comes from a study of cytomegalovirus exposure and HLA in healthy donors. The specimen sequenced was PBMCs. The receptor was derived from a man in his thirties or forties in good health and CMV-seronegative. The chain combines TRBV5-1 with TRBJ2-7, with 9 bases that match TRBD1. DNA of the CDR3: TGCGCCAGCAGCCCAACAGGGGGCGCAGACGAGCAGTACTTC. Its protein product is CASSPTGGADEQYF.